One and the same sample provided the 29 T cell receptor beta chains below, sequenced in a study of Ad26.COV2.S vaccination and SARS-CoV-2 variants (dated by TCRdb to the early 2020s). The treatment or condition label, read with the paper, signifies: about 20 received Ad26.COV2.S at low or high dose, single or two shots; roughly 5 received placebo; per-sample allocation not given. Repertoires of vaccine and placebo recipients were sequenced from samples taken on day 63 after the first injection. The method was the immunoSEQ multiplex PCR assay. This is the immuneACCESS table as TCRdb keeps it, with only in-frame sequences that have V and J called. A part of the clones is gone; compared with another copy, unresolved V genes explain less than half, and the rest is unexplained. The sample table holds hundreds of thousands of clones, of which 70% to 90% were seen once. Around 1.5% of the sample belongs to the ten largest clones.

The sequences come from peripheral blood, collected in a trial of Ad26.COV2.S vaccine versus placebo. The source is a person aged 18-60 years who received the Ad26.COV2.S COVID-19 vaccine or a placebo.

The CDR3 loop reads CASSLAGGNEQFF. The DNA for the CDR3 is TGTGCCAGCAGTCTAGCGGGAGGAAATGAGCAGTTCTTC. V gene TRBV27 combines with J gene TRBJ2-1; 11 nucleotides line up with TRBD2. With 5 bases clipped from V and 7 bases from J, the junction kept 1 base outside the gene matches. CDR3 length equals 13 residues. From germline, CDR1 is MNHEY and CDR2 SMNVEV (reference sequence).

The chain couples TRBV5-1 to TRBJ2-1; 11 nucleotides match TRBD2. The CDR3 covers 16 residues. Germline V lookup: CDR1 SGHRS, CDR2 YFSETQ. Trimming removed 0 bases from V and 9 bases from J; junction bases left unmatched: 8. CDR3 bases: TGCGCCAGCAGCTTGGAGCTAGCGGGGGGTTATCGTGAGCAGTTCTTC. Encoded protein: CASSLELAGGYREQFF.

This chain links TRBV10-3 with TRBJ2-2, with D tentatively TRBD1 (6 bases). This CDR3 spans 17 amino acids. V was cut by 0 bases and J by 0 bases, with 11 bases left in between. The germline gives CDR1 ENHRY, CDR2 SYGVKD. The CDR3 spells CAISESRTAANTGELFF. Here the CDR3 DNA reads TGTGCCATCAGTGAGTCGAGGACAGCCGCGAACACCGGGGAGCTGTTTTTT.

V is TRBV11-2 and J is TRBJ2-7, with 10 bases matching TRBD2. Trimming took 3 bases from V and 2 from J; bases not matched to a gene: 7. The germline CDR1 and CDR2 sequences are SGHAT and FQNNGV. CDR3 length equals 16 residues. CDR3 bases: TGTGCCAGCAGCTTCCAACTAGCGGGATTCCCCTACGAGCAGTACTTC. This translates into CASSFQLAGFPYEQYF. Based on the CDR3 plus reference TRBV11-2 and TRBJ2-7, the full variable domain is EAGVAQSPRYKIIEKRQSVAFWCNPISGHATLYWYQQILGQGPKLLIQFQNNGVVDDSQLPKDRFSAERLKGVDSTLKIQPAKLEDSAVYLCASSFQLAGFPYEQYFGPGTRLTVT.

The J gene is TRBJ2-5, the V gene TRBV5-4; D unclear. CDR1 is SGHNT and CDR2 is YYREEE in the germline V gene (reference sequence). This CDR3 region has 13 residues. Trimming stripped 4 bases from V and 1 base from J, with 8 bases between. The chain's CDR3 is CASSAMSQETQYF. The CDR3 nucleotides read TGTGCCAGCAGCGCCATGAGCCAAGAGACCCAGTACTTC.

CDR3 region: CATSDLGLAGVADTQYF. DNA for the CDR3: TGTGCCACCAGTGATTTGGGTCTAGCGGGAGTTGCAGATACGCAGTATTTT. The chain carries TRBV24-1 and TRBJ2-3; 10 positions match TRBD2. Unmatched junction bases numbered 6, after V lost 0 bases and J lost 4 bases. CDR1 is KGHDR, CDR2 SFDVKD, per germline. CDR3 length: 17 amino acids.

The chain joins TRBV19 to TRBJ1-1; a possible D gene is TRBD1 (6 bases). The germline V gene encodes CDR1 LNHDA and CDR2 SQIVND (reference sequence). CDR3 length: 17 amino acids. V was trimmed by 4 bases and J by 0 bases, leaving 18 bases between them. The CDR3 bases are TGTGCCAGTAGTACCGCAGGGGTTATGTGGATGAACACTGAAGCTTTCTTT. Translating it yields CASSTAGVMWMNTEAFF.

The chain is built from TRBV15 and TRBJ2-5; no definite D call. Germline V gene data show CDR1 as LNHNV and CDR2 as YYDKDF (reference sequence). CDR3 length equals 15 residues. Trimming cost V 0 bases and J 4 bases, with 12 bases left between them. CDR3 DNA: TGTGCCACCAGCAGAGATAACCCTACAAGAGAGACCCAGTACTTC. This gives the protein CATSRDNPTRETQYF.

The CDR3 coding sequence is TGTGCCAGCAGTTTATCGCACAGGGGTATCGAGACCCAGTACTTC. Protein: CASSLSHRGIETQYF. The V and J genes are TRBV27 and TRBJ2-5, with 7 bases identical to TRBD1. This CDR3 region has 15 residues. Germline CDR1 and CDR2: MNHEY and SMNVEV (reference sequence). V was clipped by 0 bases and J by 5 bases; unmatched bases: 6.

This clone was seen only once. J is TRBJ1-6 and V is TRBV19; 12 nucleotides line up with TRBD1. The V gene end was trimmed by 8 bases and the J gene end by 10 bases; junction bases not matched to a gene: 9. The CDR3 is 15 amino acids. Per germline, CDR1 LNHDA and CDR2 SQIVND (reference sequence). The CDR3 DNA sequence: TGTGCCAGTCGCTACGGGACAGGGGGCGAATCACCCCTCCACTTT. Residues: CASRYGTGGESPLHF.

The V call is TRBV25-1, the J call TRBJ2-1, with a weak D call TRBD1 (5 bases). Germline V gives CDR1 MGHDK, CDR2 SYGVNS. There are 13 residues in the CDR3. Trimming removed 7 bases from V and 4 bases from J, with 11 bases in between. The CDR3: CASTTDNYNEQFF. CDR3 DNA sequence: TGTGCCAGCACCACGGACAATTACAATGAGCAGTTCTTC.

The chain uses TRBV6-5 and TRBJ2-5; D call uncertain. This CDR3 region has 13 residues. Germline values: CDR1 MNHEY, CDR2 SVGAGI. The germline V and J ends were trimmed by 2 bases and 3 bases, with 7 bases remaining between them. In nucleotides, the CDR3 is TGTGCCAGCAGTTACCAACAGAAAGAGACCCAGTACTTC. Translation gives CASSYQQKETQYF.

The chain joins TRBV6-5 to TRBJ1-1, with a tentative D call TRBD1 (5 bases). The CDR3 is 12 residues long. The germline CDR1 and CDR2 sequences are MNHEY and SVGAGI. With 2 bases removed from V and 7 bases from J, the gap between germline ends came to 8 bases. CDR3 residues: CASSYRGIEAFF. The DNA for the CDR3 is TGTGCCAGCAGTTACAGGGGAATTGAAGCTTTCTTT.

The V and J genes are TRBV15 and TRBJ2-2; a possible D gene is TRBD2 (5 bases). The length of the CDR3 is 14 residues. Germline V CDR1 and CDR2: LNHNV, YYDKDF (reference sequence). V lost 3 bases and J 2 bases, leaving 7 bases between the germline ends. Here the CDR3 DNA reads TGTGCCACCAGCAGTACTAGTAACACCGGGGAGCTGTTTTTT. This codes for CATSSTSNTGELFF. Based on the CDR3 plus reference TRBV15 and TRBJ2-2, the full variable domain is DAMVIQNPRYQVTQFGKPVTLSCSQTLNHNVMYWYQQKSSQAPKLLFHYYDKDFNNEADTPDNFQSRRPNTSFCFLDIRSPGLGDTAMYLCATSSTSNTGELFFGEGSRLTVL.

In the case of this clone: Other nucleotide sequences from this sample produce the same CDR3. V gene TRBV24-1 combines with J gene TRBJ2-5; a possible D gene is TRBD2 (5 bases). Per germline, CDR1 KGHDR and CDR2 SFDVKD. This CDR3 contains 13 residues. V was cut by 4 bases and J by 7 bases, with 12 bases left in between. The CDR3: CATSDPGVRTQYF. The CDR3 DNA is TGTGCCACCAGTGACCCCGGGGTCCGGACCCAGTACTTC.

This clone was seen only a few times. The CDR3 nucleotides read TGTGCCAGCAGTGGACAGGGTGTGGGGCCCCAGCATTTT. Protein product: CASSGQGVGPQHF. The chain uses TRBV2 and TRBJ1-5, with 7 bases aligning to TRBD1. V shed 4 bases, J shed 9 bases, and the junction held 6 bases outside the gene matches. This CDR3 spans 13 amino acids. Germline V lookup: CDR1 SNHLY, CDR2 FYNNEI.

Note on this clone: This CDR3 is also generated by other DNA sequences in the sample. The J gene is TRBJ2-7, the V gene TRBV6-5; the D call may be TRBD1 or TRBD2 (5 bases each). CDR3 size: 13 residues. Germline CDR1 and CDR2: MNHEY and SVGAGI. V dropped 6 bases and J dropped 2 bases, with 11 bases sitting between them. The CDR3 DNA sequence: TGTGCCAGCAGCCGGGGACCAGCCTACGAGCAGTACTTC. Translated: CASSRGPAYEQYF.

The rearrangement links TRBV15 to TRBJ2-7, with D possibly matching TRBD1 (5 bases). Germline CDR1 LNHNV, CDR2 YYDKDF (reference sequence). V shed 3 bases and J shed 2 bases, with 17 bases lying between them. This CDR3 has 16 residues. The DNA for the CDR3 is TGTGCCACCAGCAGCCCGGGTCAGGGAAAAACCTACGAGCAGTACTTC. It is translated as CATSSPGQGKTYEQYF.

The CDR3 loop is CASSYSEENEQYF. The CDR3 bases are TGTGCCAGCAGTTACTCTGAGGAGAACGAGCAGTACTTC. J is TRBJ2-7 and V is TRBV6-2 or TRBV6-3; D not certain. The germline V gene has CDR1 MNHEY and CDR2 SVGEGT. The CDR3 runs 13 residues. Between the trimmed V and J ends, which lost 0 bases and 5 bases, there was a span of 8 bases.

This sequence joins TRBV5-4 and TRBJ2-1, with D uncertain. Germline V gives CDR1 SGHNT, CDR2 YYREEE (reference sequence). The CDR3 is made up of 12 amino acids. V was shortened by 2 bases and J by 10 bases, with 10 bases between the two germline ends. The CDR3 region is CASSLGPLEQFF. Written as DNA, the CDR3 is TGTGCCAGCAGCTTAGGGCCGTTAGAGCAGTTCTTC.

This clone appeared once. The rearrangement links TRBV6-6 to TRBJ1-5; D not certain. V lost 7 bases and J lost 0, with 4 bases in between. The CDR3 covers 12 residues. CDR1 and CDR2 (germline): MNHNY, SVGAGI (reference sequence). CDR3 DNA: TGTGCCAGCACGGCTAGCAATCAGCCCCAGCATTTT. Its translation is CASTASNQPQHF.

The V call is TRBV5-1, the J call TRBJ1-3, with D perhaps TRBD1 (6 bases). There are 14 residues in the CDR3. Trimming took off 5 bases at V and 0 bases at J, with 9 bases between the two ends. Germline CDR1 and CDR2: SGHRS and YFSETQ. CDR3 residues: CASRQGDSGNTIYF. CDR3 in DNA: TGCGCCAGCAGACAGGGCGACTCTGGAAACACCATATATTTT.

The chain is built from TRBV5-1 and TRBJ2-1; 14 bases align to TRBD2. V was pared by 4 bases and J by 8 bases, with 5 bases of the junction left unmatched. There are 15 residues in the CDR3. CDR1 SGHRS and CDR2 YFSETQ come from the germline V gene. In DNA, the CDR3 is TGCGCCAGCAGCACCGGGACTAGCGGGAGCTATGAGCAGTTCTTC. This gives the protein CASSTGTSGSYEQFF.

The V gene is TRBV18, the J gene TRBJ2-3, with TRBD2 as a possible D gene (5 bases). Germline-derived CDR1 and CDR2 are KGHSH and LQKENI. V was cut by 3 bases and J by 9 bases, with 13 bases left in between. The CDR3 sequence is 13 residues long. The CDR3 region has the DNA TGTGCCAGCTCACCCGACGGACTGGGGACGCAGTATTTT. Translation: CASSPDGLGTQYF.

This sequence joins TRBV6-5 and TRBJ1-6, with a weak D call TRBD1 (6 bases). CDR1 and CDR2 (germline): MNHEY, SVGAGI. The germline V and J ends were trimmed by 8 bases and 3 bases, with 8 bases remaining between them. This CDR3 comprises 13 residues. The chain's CDR3 is CASWTDYNSPLHF. Written as DNA, the CDR3 is TGTGCCAGCTGGACAGACTATAATTCACCCCTCCACTTT.

This chain joins TRBV6-5 and TRBJ1-5; 8 bases are a match to TRBD1. V lost 6 bases, J lost 1 base, and 5 bases stayed unmatched. Per the germline V gene, CDR1 is MNHEY and CDR2 is SVGAGI. The CDR3 is 15 amino acids. The CDR3 loop reads CASRRGQGSNQPQHF. The CDR3 DNA reads as TGTGCCAGCAGACGCGGACAGGGAAGCAATCAGCCCCAGCATTTT.

The CDR3 region has the DNA TGTGCCAGCAGCTCCGACAGGGCACTATACGAGCAGTACTTC. It codes for CASSSDRALYEQYF. The genes are TRBV6-5 and TRBJ2-7; 7 positions match TRBD1. Per germline, CDR1 MNHEY and CDR2 SVGAGI. This CDR3 region has 14 residues. V lost 6 bases and J lost 4; bases outside the gene matches: 9.

The chain links TRBV18 to TRBJ2-2; 8 nucleotides align to TRBD1. V lost 2 bases to trimming and J lost 3 bases; unmatched junction nucleotides: 5. This CDR3 is 16 amino acids long. Germline values: CDR1 KGHSH, CDR2 LQKENI. CDR3 protein: CASSPRDRSYTGELFF. For the CDR3, the DNA is TGTGCCAGCTCACCAAGGGACAGGAGTTACACCGGGGAGCTGTTTTTT. Full variable domain (missing parts from reference TRBV18 and TRBJ2-2): NAGVMQNPRHLVRRRGQEARLRCSPMKGHSHVYWYRQLPEEGLKFMVYLQKENIIDESGMPKERFSAEFPKEGPSILRIQQVVRGDSAAYFCASSPRDRSYTGELFFGEGSRLTVL.

CDR3 residues: CASSEGSGGGYTQYF. The CDR3 DNA follows: TGTGCCAGCAGTGAGGGTAGCGGGGGGGGTTATACGCAGTATTTT. The V and J genes are TRBV6-1 and TRBJ2-3; 11 bases fit TRBD2. J was trimmed by 7 bases and V by 3 bases; bases with no gene match: 6. The CDR3 spans 15 residues. CDR1 and CDR2 from the germline V gene are MNHNS and SASEGT.